A single sample is the source of the 21 T cell receptor beta chains below, sequenced in a study of blood T cell repertoires in COVID-19. Profiling relied on immunoSEQ multiplex PCR, and the TCRdb table lists in-frame clones only, not all of them. The table lists roughly 250,000 clones, around 90% of them singletons. Specimen: peripheral blood. All receptors derive from a woman aged 35 to 49 with acute or convalescent COVID-19.

The chain carries TRBV7-9 and TRBJ1-2; TRBD1 might be the D (5 bases). This CDR3 is built from 15 residues. The V end was cut by 0 bases, the J end by 5 bases, with 13 bases between. Germline V gene sequence: CDR1 SEHNR, CDR2 FQNEAQ (reference sequence). The CDR3 nucleotides read TGTGCCAGCAGCTTAGCAGCCAGGGTGGATTATGGCTACACCTTC. Translating it yields CASSLAARVDYGYTF.

The chain has TRBV6-6 and TRBJ1-1, with 7 bases fitting TRBD1. The CDR3 runs 14 residues. Unmatched junction bases numbered 8, after V lost 4 bases and J lost 6 bases. Looked up from germline, CDR1 is MNHNY and CDR2 is SVGAGI (reference sequence). The CDR3 loop is CASSLRQGGSEAFF. In DNA, the CDR3 is TGTGCCAGCAGTTTAAGACAGGGCGGCTCTGAAGCTTTCTTT.

Concerning this clone: The final CDR3 position lacks the conserved phenylalanine or tryptophan, pointing to a likely read error. The limits of the CDR3 on the DNA are not certain, so only TCRdb's listed CDR3 is given. The chain links TRBV6-5 to TRBJ1-1. The CDR3 comprises 10 residues, both ends counted. Per germline, CDR1 MNHEY and CDR2 SVGAGI. The CDR3 loop reads CASSSGPERI.

V gene TRBV2 combines with J gene TRBJ2-1; 10 bases are a match to TRBD2. The CDR3 runs 14 residues. V was clipped by 6 bases and J by 8 bases; unmatched bases: 7. Germline V gene lookup returns CDR1 SNHLY and CDR2 FYNNEI. The CDR3 sequence is CASSRTSGRYEQFF. CDR3 DNA: TGTGCCAGCAGCCGGACTAGCGGCCGATATGAGCAGTTCTTC. The variable domain in full, completed from reference TRBV2 and TRBJ2-1, reads EPEVTQTPSHQVTQMGQEVILRCVPISNHLYFYWYRQILGQKVEFLVSFYNNEISEKSEIFDDQFSVERPDGSNFTLKIRSTKLEDSAMYFCASSRTSGRYEQFFGPGTRLTVL.

The V gene is TRBV11-2, the J gene TRBJ1-1; D is perhaps TRBD1 (5 bases). The CDR3 loop spans 16 amino acids. V was clipped by 5 bases and J by 7 bases, with 23 bases between them. Per germline, CDR1 SGHAT and CDR2 FQNNGV. The CDR3 spells CASSPTLQGGRNEAFF. DNA for the CDR3: TGTGCCAGCAGCCCAACGCTCCAGGGAGGGAGGAATGAAGCTTTCTTT.

The CDR3 coding sequence is TGTGCCAGCAGTTACTACAGATACGGGGAGCTGTTTTTT. Its translation is CASSYYRYGELFF. V is TRBV6-5 and J is TRBJ2-2; D not certain. Germline loops: CDR1 MNHEY, CDR2 SVGAGI. The CDR3 covers 13 residues. Trimming left V 1 base short and J 7 bases short, with 7 bases between.

The rearrangement joins TRBV30 to TRBJ1-1; D not resolved. Germline V lookup: CDR1 GTSNPN, CDR2 SVGIG (reference sequence). Trimming took off 3 bases at V and 3 bases at J, with 14 bases between the two ends. The length of the CDR3 is 14 residues. The CDR3: CAWSLRGLDTEAFF. Written as DNA, the CDR3 is TGTGCCTGGAGCCTCAGAGGCTTGGACACTGAAGCTTTCTTT. The full variable domain, completed using reference TRBV30 and TRBJ1-1, is SQTIHQWPATLVQPVGSPLSLECTVEGTSNPNLYWYRQAAGRGLQLLFYSVGIGQISSEVPQNLSASRPQDRQFILSSKKLLLSDSGFYLCAWSLRGLDTEAFFGQGTRLTVV.

The chain joins TRBV9 to TRBJ1-5, with 7 bases identical to TRBD1. The germline V gene has CDR1 SGDLS and CDR2 YYNGEE. V gave up 0 bases and J gave up 7 bases; unmatched junction bases: 7. This CDR3 contains 15 residues. The CDR3 region has the DNA TGTGCCAGCAGCGTAGGGCAGGGGGTGGGCCAGCCCCAGCATTTT. Translation: CASSVGQGVGQPQHF.

This chain connects TRBV7-7 to TRBJ2-2, with a weak D call TRBD2 (6 bases). CDR1 is SSHAT and CDR2 is FNYEAQ in the germline V gene (reference sequence). The CDR3 extends over 16 amino acids. V lost 5 bases and J 4 bases, leaving 17 bases between the germline ends. The CDR3 loop reads CASSPYLGGSTGELFF. The CDR3 region has the DNA TGTGCCAGCAGCCCCTATTTGGGGGGAAGCACCGGGGAGCTGTTTTTT.

V gene TRBV24-1 combines with J gene TRBJ1-5; 7 nucleotides align to TRBD1. CDR1 and CDR2 (germline): KGHDR, SFDVKD. The CDR3 contains 16 residues. With V trimmed by 7 bases and J by 5 bases, 13 bases remained unmatched. The CDR3 DNA sequence: TGTGCCACCAGCGGCTCACTGACAGGGAGGCATCAGCCCCAGCATTTT. Translating it yields CATSGSLTGRHQPQHF.

The chain combines TRBV18 with TRBJ2-7; D may be TRBD2 (5 bases). The CDR3 totals 13 residues. CDR1 and CDR2 (germline): KGHSH, LQKENI. Trimming took 2 bases from V and 0 from J, leaving 5 bases between them. The CDR3 DNA reads as TGTGCCAGCTCACCAGGGAGCTCCTACGAGCAGTACGTC. Amino acids: CASSPGSSYEQYV.

In this sample, this clone turned up once. The rearrangement links TRBV27 to TRBJ1-2; 9 positions agree with TRBD1. J was trimmed by 6 bases and V by 1 base; bases with no gene match: 9. Germline assignment: CDR1 MNHEY and CDR2 SMNVEV (reference sequence). This CDR3 contains 16 residues. CDR3 sequence (DNA): TGTGCCAGCAGTTTATGGGGACAGGGAAGGGTGAATGGCTACACCTTC. Translating gives CASSLWGQGRVNGYTF.

The chain recombines TRBV7-9 with TRBJ2-1, with TRBD1 as a possible D gene (6 bases). The V gene lost 1 base and the J gene lost 3 bases, with 13 bases spanning the gap. The CDR3 sequence is 16 residues long. The germline gives CDR1 SEHNR, CDR2 FQNEAQ (reference sequence). The CDR3 region has the DNA TGTGCCAGCAGCTTAGTGGGACAACTGCTCTACAATGAGCAGTTCTTC. Encoded protein: CASSLVGQLLYNEQFF.

J is TRBJ1-6 and V is TRBV6-5, with 7 positions matching TRBD1. Per the germline V gene, CDR1 is MNHEY and CDR2 is SVGAGI. This CDR3 spans 15 amino acids. The V and J ends lost 6 bases and 7 bases, in that order; junction bases with no gene match: 9. The CDR3 sequence: CASSQQGTENSPLHF. In nucleotides, the CDR3 is TGTGCCAGCAGCCAACAGGGGACGGAGAATTCACCCCTCCACTTT.

Here the CDR3 reads CASSQVAGGPNEQFF. For the CDR3, the DNA is TGCGCCAGCAGCCAAGTCGCGGGGGGGCCCAATGAGCAGTTCTTC. The chain has TRBV4-1 and TRBJ2-1; 9 bases fit TRBD2. The CDR3 length is 15 residues. With 1 base clipped from V and 6 bases from J, the junction kept 4 bases outside the gene matches. The germline V gene has CDR1 MGHRA and CDR2 YSYEKL.

V and J are TRBV5-1 and TRBJ1-6; no firm D call. CDR1 and CDR2 (germline): SGHRS, YFSETQ. The ends were cut back, 0 bases at V and 10 bases at J, with 11 bases in the middle. The CDR3 length is 14 residues. Here the CDR3 reads CASSLGFGESPLHF. DNA for the CDR3: TGCGCCAGCAGCTTGGGGTTCGGGGAATCACCCCTCCACTTT.

CDR3 amino acids: CASSWKGDEQYF. CDR3 bases: TGCGCCAGCAGCTGGAAAGGGGATGAGCAGTATTTT. J is TRBJ2-3 and V is TRBV5-1, with D maybe TRBD1 (5 bases). V lost 3 bases, J lost 11 bases, and 13 bases lay in between. The germline V gene has CDR1 SGHRS and CDR2 YFSETQ. The CDR3 has 12 amino acids.

The V gene is TRBV30, the J gene TRBJ2-4, with TRBD2 as a possible D gene (6 bases). The CDR3 sequence is 15 residues long. Germline V gene sequence: CDR1 GTSNPN, CDR2 SVGIG (reference sequence). The V and J ends lost 1 base and 6 bases respectively, with 16 bases between them. CDR3 nucleotides: TGTGCCTGGAGTGGGAAGGGACTTGTCATAAACATTCAGTACTTC. The encoded protein is CAWSGKGLVINIQYF. Filled out from reference TRBV30 and TRBJ2-4, the complete variable domain reads SQTIHQWPATLVQPVGSPLSLECTVEGTSNPNLYWYRQAAGRGLQLLFYSVGIGQISSEVPQNLSASRPQDRQFILSSKKLLLSDSGFYLCAWSGKGLVINIQYFGAGTRLSVL.

As for this clone: The same CDR3 arises from other DNA sequences in this sample as well. This chain joins TRBV18 and TRBJ1-2, with TRBD1 matching 9 bases. The CDR3 runs to 15 residues. V trimming: 6 bases; J trimming: 1 base; junction bases outside the gene matches: 6. Germline lookup yields CDR1 KGHSH and CDR2 LQKENI. As DNA, the CDR3 is TGTGCCAGCTCGCCAGGGACAGGGATTAACTATGGCTACACCTTC. The encoded protein is CASSPGTGINYGYTF.

The V call is TRBV3-1 (or the pseudogene TRBV3-2), the J call TRBJ2-3; 8 nucleotides line up with TRBD2. The CDR3 totals 14 residues. Germline lookup yields CDR1 LGHDT and CDR2 YNNKEL (reference sequence). With 5 bases clipped from V and 6 bases from J, the junction kept 7 bases outside the gene matches. Here the CDR3 reads CASSYRAGEDTQYF. Here the CDR3 DNA reads TGTGCCAGCAGCTATCGAGCGGGAGAGGATACGCAGTATTTT.

This rearrangement joins TRBV6-2 or TRBV6-3 to TRBJ2-1; TRBD1 might be the D (6 bases). The CDR3 is 16 amino acids. Germline CDR1 reads MNHEY; CDR2 reads SVGEGT. The V end was cut by 2 bases, the J end by 3 bases, with 14 bases between. The CDR3 DNA sequence: TGTGCCAGCAGTTACGGGCAGGGGATTCACTACAATGAGCAGTTCTTC. Its protein is CASSYGQGIHYNEQFF.